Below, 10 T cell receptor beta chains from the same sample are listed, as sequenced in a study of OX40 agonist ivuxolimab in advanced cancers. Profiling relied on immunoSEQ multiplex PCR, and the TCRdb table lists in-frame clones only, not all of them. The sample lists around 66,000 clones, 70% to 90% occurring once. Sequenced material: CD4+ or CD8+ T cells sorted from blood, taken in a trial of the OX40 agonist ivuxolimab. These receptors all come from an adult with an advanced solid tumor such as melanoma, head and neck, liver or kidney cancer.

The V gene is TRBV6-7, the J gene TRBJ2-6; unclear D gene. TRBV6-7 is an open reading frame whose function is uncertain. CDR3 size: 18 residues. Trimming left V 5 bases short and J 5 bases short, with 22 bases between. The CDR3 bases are TGTGCCAGCAGTCATATTTCGCGTTTACAAAGTCGGGCCAACGTCCTGACTTTC. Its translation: CASSHISRLQSRANVLTF.

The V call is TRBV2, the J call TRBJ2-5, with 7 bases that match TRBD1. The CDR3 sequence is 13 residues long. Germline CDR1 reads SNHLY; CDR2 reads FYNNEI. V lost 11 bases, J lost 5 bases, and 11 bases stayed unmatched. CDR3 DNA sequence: TGTGCCCGAAGGGACAGATTAGGGGAGACCCAGTACTTC. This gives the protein CARRDRLGETQYF. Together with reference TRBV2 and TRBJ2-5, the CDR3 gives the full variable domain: EPEVTQTPSHQVTQMGQEVILRCVPISNHLYFYWYRQILGQKVEFLVSFYNNEISEKSEIFDDQFSVERPDGSNFTLKIRSTKLEDSAMYFCARRDRLGETQYFGPGTRLLVL.

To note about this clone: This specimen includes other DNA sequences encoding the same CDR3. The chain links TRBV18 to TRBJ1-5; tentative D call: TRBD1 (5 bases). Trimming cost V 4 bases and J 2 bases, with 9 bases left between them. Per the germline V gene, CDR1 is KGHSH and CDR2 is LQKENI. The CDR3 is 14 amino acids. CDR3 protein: CASSQGRGNQPQHF. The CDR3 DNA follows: TGTGCCAGCTCACAGGGGAGGGGCAATCAGCCCCAGCATTTT.

This chain's CDR3 is CASSLGQKETQYF. CDR3 DNA: TGCGCCAGCAGCTTGGGACAAAAAGAGACCCAGTACTTC. The genes are TRBV5-1 and TRBJ2-5; D is ambiguous. Germline V gene data show CDR1 as SGHRS and CDR2 as YFSETQ. Deletions cut 0 bases from V and 3 bases from J, with 6 bases between. CDR3 length: 13 residues.

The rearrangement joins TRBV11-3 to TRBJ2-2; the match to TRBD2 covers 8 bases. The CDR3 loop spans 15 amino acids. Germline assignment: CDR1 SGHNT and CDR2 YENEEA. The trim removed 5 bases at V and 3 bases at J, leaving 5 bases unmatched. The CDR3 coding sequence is TGTGCCAGCAGCCCGGGACTAGGTGACACCGGGGAGCTGTTTTTT. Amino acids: CASSPGLGDTGELFF. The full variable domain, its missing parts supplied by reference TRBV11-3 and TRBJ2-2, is EAGVVQSPRYKIIEKKQPVAFWCNPISGHNTLYWYLQNLGQGPELLIRYENEEAVDDSQLPKDRFSAERLKGVDSTLKIQPAELGDSAVYLCASSPGLGDTGELFFGEGSRLTVL.

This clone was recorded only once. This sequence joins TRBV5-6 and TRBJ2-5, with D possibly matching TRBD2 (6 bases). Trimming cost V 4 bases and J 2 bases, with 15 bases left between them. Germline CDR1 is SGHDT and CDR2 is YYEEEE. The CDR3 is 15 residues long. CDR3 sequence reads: CASSPDRGVQETQYF. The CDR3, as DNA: TGTGCCAGCAGCCCGGACCGCGGGGTTCAAGAGACCCAGTACTTC.

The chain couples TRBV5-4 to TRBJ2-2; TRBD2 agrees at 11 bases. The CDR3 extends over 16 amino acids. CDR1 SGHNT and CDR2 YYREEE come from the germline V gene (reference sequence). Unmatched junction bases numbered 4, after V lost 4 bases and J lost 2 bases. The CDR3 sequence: CASSGGTSGNTGELFF. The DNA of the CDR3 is TGTGCCAGCAGCGGAGGGACTAGCGGTAACACCGGGGAGCTGTTTTTT. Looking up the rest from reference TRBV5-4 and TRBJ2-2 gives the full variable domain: ETGVTQSPTHLIKTRGQQVTLRCSSQSGHNTVSWYQQALGQGPQFIFQYYREEENGRGNFPPRFSGLQFPNYSSELNVNALELDDSALYLCASSGGTSGNTGELFFGEGSRLTVL.

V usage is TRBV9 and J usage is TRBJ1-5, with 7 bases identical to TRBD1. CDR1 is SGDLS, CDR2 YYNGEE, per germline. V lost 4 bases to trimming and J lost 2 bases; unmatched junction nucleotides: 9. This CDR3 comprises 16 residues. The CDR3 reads CASSKGGRGGNQPQHF. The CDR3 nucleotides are TGTGCCAGCAGCAAAGGGGGCAGGGGAGGCAATCAGCCCCAGCATTTT.

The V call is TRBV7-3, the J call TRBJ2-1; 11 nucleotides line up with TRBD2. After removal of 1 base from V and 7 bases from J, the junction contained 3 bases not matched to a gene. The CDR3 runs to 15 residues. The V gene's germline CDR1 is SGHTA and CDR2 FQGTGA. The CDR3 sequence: CASSLIAGGRNEQFF. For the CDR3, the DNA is TGTGCCAGCAGCTTAATAGCGGGGGGGAGGAATGAGCAGTTCTTC.

The CDR3 bases are TGTGCCAGCAGCCCGCTGGGCTGGGGCCAGGAGTTCCAAGAGACCCAGTACTTC. Amino acid sequence: CASSPLGWGQEFQETQYF. This chain joins TRBV11-2 and TRBJ2-5, with TRBD1 as a possible D gene (5 bases). CDR1 is SGHAT and CDR2 is FQNNGV in the germline V gene. Trimming took off 5 bases at V and 1 base at J, with 23 bases between the two ends. This CDR3 is built from 18 residues.